Detailed here is one T cell receptor (beta chain). Its antigen is undetermined. Clones were read by immunoSEQ multiplex PCR, and TCRdb kept only the in-frame ones, dropping some. This table has over 150,000 clones, approximately 92% appearing once. The data derive from a study of T cell responses to AZD1222 COVID-19 vaccine. General study points: Vaccination with two AZD1222 doses was followed by a rise in Spike-specific TCR breadth and depth. The number of AZD1222 recipients seropositive at baseline was only 5 to 7. Clonal diversity may have been underestimated in mostly white British donors. Sampled repertoires all dated from after the peak T cell response.

Germline V gene data show CDR1 as SGHTA and CDR2 as FQGNSA. The V end lost 2 bases, the J end lost 7 bases, and 15 bases lay between the germline ends. The CDR3 is 15 amino acids. The sequence derives from an adult who received the MenACWY meningococcal vaccine as a control. Sample: peripheral blood, taken 28 days after the second dose of the MenACWY control vaccine. The chain is built from TRBV7-2 and TRBJ2-4; D possibly uses TRBD1 or TRBD2 (6 bases each). The CDR3 nucleotides are TGTGCCAGCAGCTTATGGGGGGAAGGGGGGAACATTCAGTACTTC. Translation: CASSLWGEGGNIQYF.